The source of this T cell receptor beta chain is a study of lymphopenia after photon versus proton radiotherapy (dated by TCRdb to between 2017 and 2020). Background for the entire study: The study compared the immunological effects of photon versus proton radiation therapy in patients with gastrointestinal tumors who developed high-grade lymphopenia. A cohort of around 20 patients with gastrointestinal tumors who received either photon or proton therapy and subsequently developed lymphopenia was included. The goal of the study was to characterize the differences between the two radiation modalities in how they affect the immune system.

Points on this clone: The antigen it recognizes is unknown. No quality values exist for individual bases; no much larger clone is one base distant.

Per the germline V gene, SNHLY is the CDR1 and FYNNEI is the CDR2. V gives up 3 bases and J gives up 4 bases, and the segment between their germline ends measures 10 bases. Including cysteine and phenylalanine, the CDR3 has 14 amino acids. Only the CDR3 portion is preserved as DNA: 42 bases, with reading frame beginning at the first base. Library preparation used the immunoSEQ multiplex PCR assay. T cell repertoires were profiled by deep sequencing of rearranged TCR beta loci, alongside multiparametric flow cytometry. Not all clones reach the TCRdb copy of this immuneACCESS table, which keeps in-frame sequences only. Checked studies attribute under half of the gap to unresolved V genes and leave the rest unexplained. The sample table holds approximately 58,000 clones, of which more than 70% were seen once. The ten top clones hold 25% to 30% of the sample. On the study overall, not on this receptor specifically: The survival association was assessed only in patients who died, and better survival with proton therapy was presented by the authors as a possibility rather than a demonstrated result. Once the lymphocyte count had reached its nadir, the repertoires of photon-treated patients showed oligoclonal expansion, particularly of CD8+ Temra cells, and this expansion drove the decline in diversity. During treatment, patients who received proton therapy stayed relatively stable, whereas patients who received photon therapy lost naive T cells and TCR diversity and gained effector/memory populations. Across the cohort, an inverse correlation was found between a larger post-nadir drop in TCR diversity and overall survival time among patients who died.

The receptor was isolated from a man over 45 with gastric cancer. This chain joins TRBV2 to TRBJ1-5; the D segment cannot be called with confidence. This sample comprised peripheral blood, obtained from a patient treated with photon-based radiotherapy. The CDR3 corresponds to CASSDLARNQPQHF. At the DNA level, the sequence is TGTGCCAGCAGTGATTTGGCCCGGAATCAGCCCCAGCATTTT.